This is a list of T cell receptor beta chains from one sample in a study of shared clonotypes between healthy human individuals. Generated by immunoSEQ multiplex PCR, the TCRdb table keeps only in-frame clones and is missing some. Of hundreds of thousands of clones listed, approximately 79% are singletons. Specimen: memory CD4+ T cells sorted from blood. The origin of the receptors is a woman in her twenties or thirties in good health. CDR3s include the opening cysteine and the closing phenylalanine or tryptophan. A D gene is named only where the DNA matches it firmly. For some rows the clone size is stated as once, few or many, or as a class when expanded; others skip it.

j_call,v_call,clone_size,d_call,cdr3_nt,cdr3_aa
TRBJ2-3,TRBV4-1,NA,TRBD1,TGCGCCAGCAGCCAATCCTCTGGACAGGGGTGGGCAGATACGCAGTATTTT,CASSQSSGQGWADTQYF
TRBJ2-5,TRBV11-2,once,NA,TGTGCCAGCAGCTTAGCGACGGGCCGGGAGACCCAGTACTTC,CASSLATGRETQYF
TRBJ2-7,TRBV18,NA,NA,TGTGCCAGCTCACCGTTTCCCTTCGGGCAGCACTACGAGCAGTACTTC,CASSPFPFGQHYEQYF
TRBJ2-3,TRBV4-1,NA,NA,TGCGCCAGCAGCCAAGTAGGGGTCGATACGCAGTATTTT,CASSQVGVDTQYF
TRBJ2-7,TRBV4-1,NA,NA,TGCGCCAGCAGCCACCGGGTAGGCGACGAGCAGTACTTC,CASSHRVGDEQYF
TRBJ2-1,TRBV12-5,NA,NA,TGTGCTAGTGGTTTGGTAGGGGGACGGCTGGGCAACAATGAGCAGTTCTTC,CASGLVGGRLGNNEQFF
TRBJ1-5,TRBV6-1,NA,NA,TGTGCCAGCAGTGGCGGCAGCAATCAGCCCCAGCATTTT,CASSGGSNQPQHF
TRBJ2-3,TRBV7-2,few,NA,TGTGCCAGCAGCAATGGGAGGCTAGGGCCCACAGATACGCAGTATTTT,CASSNGRLGPTDTQYF
TRBJ2-5,TRBV2,NA,NA,TGTGCCTGGTGCAGGCAAGAGACCCAGTACTTC,CAWCRQETQYF
TRBJ2-5,TRBV6-5,many,TRBD2,TGTGCCAGCAGTTACTCGTCGGCGGGAGGGCCTACGACCCAGTACTTC,CASSYSSAGGPTTQYF
TRBJ2-5,TRBV25-1,NA,TRBD1,TGTGCCAGCAGCCGGACAGGGGGAGGGGAGACCCAGTACTTC,CASSRTGGGETQYF
TRBJ2-7,TRBV7-9,NA,TRBD2,TGTGCCAGCAGCCCCGGGGCGCGGGAGGGCCCCGAGCAGTACTTC,CASSPGAREGPEQYF
TRBJ2-7,TRBV19,NA,TRBD1,TGTGCCAGTACCCCCGGGACAGGGAGGCCCGAGCAGTACTTC,CASTPGTGRPEQYF
TRBJ1-1,TRBV7-3,few,NA,TGTGCCAGCAGCTTGGAAAACACTGAAGCTTTCTTT,CASSLENTEAFF